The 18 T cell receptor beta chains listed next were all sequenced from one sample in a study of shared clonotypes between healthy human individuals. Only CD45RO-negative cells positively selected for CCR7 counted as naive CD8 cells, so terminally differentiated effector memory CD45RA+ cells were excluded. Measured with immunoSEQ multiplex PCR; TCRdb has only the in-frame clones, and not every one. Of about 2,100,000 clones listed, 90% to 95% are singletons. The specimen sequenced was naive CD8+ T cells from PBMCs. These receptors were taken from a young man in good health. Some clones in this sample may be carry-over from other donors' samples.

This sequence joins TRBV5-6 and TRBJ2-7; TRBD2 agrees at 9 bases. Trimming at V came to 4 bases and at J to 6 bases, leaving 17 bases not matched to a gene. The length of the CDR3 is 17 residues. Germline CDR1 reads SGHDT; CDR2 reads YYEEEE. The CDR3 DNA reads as TGTGCCAGCAGCAACGCCGGGGGACGTAGCGGGAGCCGCGAGCAGTACTTC. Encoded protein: CASSNAGGRSGSREQYF. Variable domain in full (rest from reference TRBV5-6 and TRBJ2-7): DAGVTQSPTHLIKTRGQQVTLRCSPKSGHDTVSWYQQALGQGPQFIFQYYEEEERQRGNFPDRFSGHQFPNYSSELNVNALLLGDSALYLCASSNAGGRSGSREQYFGPGTRLTVT.

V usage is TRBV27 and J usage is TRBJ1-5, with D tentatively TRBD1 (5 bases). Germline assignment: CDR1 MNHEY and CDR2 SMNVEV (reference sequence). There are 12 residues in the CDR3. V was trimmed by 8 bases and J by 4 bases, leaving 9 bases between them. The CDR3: CASARGNQPQHF. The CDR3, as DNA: TGTGCCAGCGCAAGGGGAAATCAGCCCCAGCATTTT.

CDR3 protein: CSVETADSFPYEQYF. The CDR3 DNA reads as TGCAGCGTTGAAACCGCCGACAGTTTCCCCTACGAGCAGTACTTC. The genes are TRBV29-1 and TRBJ2-7, with TRBD1 as a possible D gene (5 bases). The V gene's germline CDR1 is SQVTM and CDR2 ANQGSEA. CDR3 size: 15 residues. With 2 bases removed from V and 2 bases from J, the gap between germline ends came to 16 bases.

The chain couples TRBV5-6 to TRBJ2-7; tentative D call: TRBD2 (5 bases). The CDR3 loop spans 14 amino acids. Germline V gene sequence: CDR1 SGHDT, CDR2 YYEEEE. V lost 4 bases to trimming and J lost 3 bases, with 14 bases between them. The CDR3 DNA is TGTGCCAGCAGCAGGGCCACTCGGGGCTACGAGCAGTACTTC. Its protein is CASSRATRGYEQYF.

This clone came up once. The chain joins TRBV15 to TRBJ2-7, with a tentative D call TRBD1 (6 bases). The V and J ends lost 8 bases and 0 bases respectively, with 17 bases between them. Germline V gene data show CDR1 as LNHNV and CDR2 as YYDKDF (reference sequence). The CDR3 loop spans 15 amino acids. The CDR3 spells CATSEGDPSSYEQYF. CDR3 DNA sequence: TGTGCCACCTCCGAGGGGGACCCGAGCTCCTACGAGCAGTACTTC. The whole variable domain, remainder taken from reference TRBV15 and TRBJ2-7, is DAMVIQNPRYQVTQFGKPVTLSCSQTLNHNVMYWYQQKSSQAPKLLFHYYDKDFNNEADTPDNFQSRRPNTSFCFLDIRSPGLGDTAMYLCATSEGDPSSYEQYFGPGTRLTVT.

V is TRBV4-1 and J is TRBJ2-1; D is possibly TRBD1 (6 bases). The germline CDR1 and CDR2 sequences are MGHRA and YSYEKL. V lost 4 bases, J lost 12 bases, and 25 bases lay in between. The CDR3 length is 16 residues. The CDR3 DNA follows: TGCGCCAGCAGCCCCTCCAGGGGTCCCTCCTTTTTGGTGCAGTTCTTC. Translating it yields CASSPSRGPSFLVQFF.

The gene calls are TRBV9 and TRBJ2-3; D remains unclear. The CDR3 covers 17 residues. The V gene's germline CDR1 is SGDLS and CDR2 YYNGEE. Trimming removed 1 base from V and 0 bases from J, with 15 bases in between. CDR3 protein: CASSVPPLPLSTDTQYF. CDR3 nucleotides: TGTGCCAGCAGCGTACCCCCCCTACCGCTTAGCACAGATACGCAGTATTTT.

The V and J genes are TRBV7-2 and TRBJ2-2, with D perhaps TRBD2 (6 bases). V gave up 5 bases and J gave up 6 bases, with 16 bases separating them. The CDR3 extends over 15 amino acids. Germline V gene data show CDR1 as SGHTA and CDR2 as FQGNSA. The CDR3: CASSPPGTPAGELFF. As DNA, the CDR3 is TGTGCCAGCAGCCCACCCGGGACTCCTGCCGGGGAGCTGTTTTTT.

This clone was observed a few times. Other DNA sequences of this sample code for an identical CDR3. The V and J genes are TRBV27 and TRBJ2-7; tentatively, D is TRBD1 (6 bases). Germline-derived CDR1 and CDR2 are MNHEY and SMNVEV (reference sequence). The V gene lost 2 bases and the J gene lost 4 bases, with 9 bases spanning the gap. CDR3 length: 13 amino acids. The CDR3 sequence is CASSLEQGYEQYF. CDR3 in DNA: TGTGCCAGCAGTTTAGAACAGGGTTACGAGCAGTACTTC.

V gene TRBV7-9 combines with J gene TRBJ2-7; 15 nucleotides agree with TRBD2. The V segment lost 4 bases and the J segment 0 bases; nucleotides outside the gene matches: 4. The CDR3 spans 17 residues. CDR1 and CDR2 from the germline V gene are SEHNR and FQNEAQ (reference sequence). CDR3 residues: CASSSRTSGRASYEQYF. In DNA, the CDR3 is TGTGCCAGCAGCTCCAGGACTAGCGGGAGGGCCTCCTACGAGCAGTACTTC.

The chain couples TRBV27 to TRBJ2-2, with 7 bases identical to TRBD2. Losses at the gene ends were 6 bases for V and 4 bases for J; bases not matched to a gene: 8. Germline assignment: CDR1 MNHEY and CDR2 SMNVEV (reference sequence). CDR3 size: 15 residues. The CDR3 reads CASRLLAGVTGELFF. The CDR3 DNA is TGTGCCAGCAGACTACTCGCGGGAGTCACCGGGGAGCTGTTTTTT.

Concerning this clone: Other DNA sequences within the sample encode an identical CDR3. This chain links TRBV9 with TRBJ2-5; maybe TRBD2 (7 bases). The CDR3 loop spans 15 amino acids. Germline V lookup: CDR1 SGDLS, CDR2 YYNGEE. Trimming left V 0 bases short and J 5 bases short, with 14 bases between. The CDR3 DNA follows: TGTGCCAGCAGCGTAGTCGGGGGGCTAGGGGAGACCCAGTACTTC. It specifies CASSVVGGLGETQYF.

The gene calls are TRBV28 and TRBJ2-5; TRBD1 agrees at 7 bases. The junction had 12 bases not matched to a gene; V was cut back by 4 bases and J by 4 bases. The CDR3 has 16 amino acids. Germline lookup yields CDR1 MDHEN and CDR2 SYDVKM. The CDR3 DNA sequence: TGTGCCAGCAGTTCACCCATTGACAGGGTTCGAGAGACCCAGTACTTC. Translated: CASSSPIDRVRETQYF. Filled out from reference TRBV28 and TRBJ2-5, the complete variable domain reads DVKVTQSSRYLVKRTGEKVFLECVQDMDHENMFWYRQDPGLGLRLIYFSYDVKMKEKGDIPEGYSVSREKKERFSLILESASTNQTSMYLCASSSPIDRVRETQYFGPGTRLLVL.

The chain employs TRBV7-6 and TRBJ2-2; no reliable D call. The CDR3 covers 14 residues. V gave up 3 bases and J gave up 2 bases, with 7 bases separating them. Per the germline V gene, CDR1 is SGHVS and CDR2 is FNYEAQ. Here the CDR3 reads CASSFSINTGELFF. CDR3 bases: TGTGCCAGCAGCTTTTCCATAAACACCGGGGAGCTGTTTTTT.

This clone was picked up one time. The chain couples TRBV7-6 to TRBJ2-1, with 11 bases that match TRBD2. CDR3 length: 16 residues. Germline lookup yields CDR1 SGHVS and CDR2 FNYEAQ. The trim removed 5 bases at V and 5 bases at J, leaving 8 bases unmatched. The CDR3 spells CASSVGGTSGDNEQFF. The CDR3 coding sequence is TGTGCCAGCAGCGTAGGGGGGACTAGCGGCGACAATGAGCAGTTCTTC.

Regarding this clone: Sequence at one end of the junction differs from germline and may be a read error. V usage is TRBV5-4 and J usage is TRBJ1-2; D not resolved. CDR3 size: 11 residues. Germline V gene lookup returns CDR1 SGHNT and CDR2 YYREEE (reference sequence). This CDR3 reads CASSLGSEAFF. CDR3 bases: TGTGCCAGCAGCTTGGGGAGTGAGGCTTTCTTC. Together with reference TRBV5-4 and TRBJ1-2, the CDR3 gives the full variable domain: ETGVTQSPTHLIKTRGQQVTLRCSSQSGHNTVSWYQQALGQGPQFIFQYYREEENGRGNFPPRFSGLQFPNYSSELNVNALELDDSALYLCASSLGSEAFFGSGTRLTVV.

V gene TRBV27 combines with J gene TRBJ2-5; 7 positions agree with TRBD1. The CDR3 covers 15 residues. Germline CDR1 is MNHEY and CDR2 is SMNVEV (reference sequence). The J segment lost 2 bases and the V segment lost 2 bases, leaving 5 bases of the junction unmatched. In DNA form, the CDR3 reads TGTGCCAGCAGTTTACGGGACAGTTTTCAAGAGACCCAGTACTTC. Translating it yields CASSLRDSFQETQYF.

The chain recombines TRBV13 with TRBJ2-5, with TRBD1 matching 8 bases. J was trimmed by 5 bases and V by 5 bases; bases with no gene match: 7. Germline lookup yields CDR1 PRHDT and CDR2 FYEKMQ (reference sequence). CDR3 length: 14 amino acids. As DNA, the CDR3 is TGTGCCAGCAGCCGCAGGGGGCCTGCGGAGACCCAGTACTTC. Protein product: CASSRRGPAETQYF.